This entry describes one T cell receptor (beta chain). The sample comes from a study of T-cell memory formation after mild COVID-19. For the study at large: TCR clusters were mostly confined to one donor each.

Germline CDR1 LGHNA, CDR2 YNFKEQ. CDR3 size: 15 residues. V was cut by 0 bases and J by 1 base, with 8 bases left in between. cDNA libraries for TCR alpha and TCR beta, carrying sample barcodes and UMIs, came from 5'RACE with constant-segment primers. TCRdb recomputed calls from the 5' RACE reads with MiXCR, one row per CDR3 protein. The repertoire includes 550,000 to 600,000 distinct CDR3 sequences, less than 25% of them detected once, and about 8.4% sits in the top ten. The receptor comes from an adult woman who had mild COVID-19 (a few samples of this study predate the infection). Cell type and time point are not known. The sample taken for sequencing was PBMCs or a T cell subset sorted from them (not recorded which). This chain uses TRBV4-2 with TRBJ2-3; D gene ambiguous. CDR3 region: CASSQDSPRTDTQYF. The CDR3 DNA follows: TGTGCCAGCAGCCAAGATTCCCCCCGCACAGATACGCAGTATTTT.